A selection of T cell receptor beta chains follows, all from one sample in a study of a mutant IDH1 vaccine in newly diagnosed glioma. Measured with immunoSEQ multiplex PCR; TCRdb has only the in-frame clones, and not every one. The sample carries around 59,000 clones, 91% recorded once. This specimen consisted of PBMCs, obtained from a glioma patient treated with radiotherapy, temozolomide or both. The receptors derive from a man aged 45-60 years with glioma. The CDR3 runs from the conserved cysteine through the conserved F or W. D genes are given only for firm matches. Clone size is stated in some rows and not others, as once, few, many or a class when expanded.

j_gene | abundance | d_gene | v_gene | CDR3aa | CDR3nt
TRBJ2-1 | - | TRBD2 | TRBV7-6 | CASSSGDSYNEQFF | TGTGCCAGCTCAAGCGGGGACTCCTACAATGAGCAGTTCTTC
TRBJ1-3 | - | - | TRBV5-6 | CASSLGPPRSGNTIYF | TGTGCCAGCAGCTTGGGGCCCCCTCGTTCTGGAAACACCATATATTTT
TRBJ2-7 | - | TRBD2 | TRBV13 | CASSLSSGRSRDEQYF | TGTGCCAGCAGCTTGAGTAGCGGGAGATCTAGGGACGAGCAGTACTTC
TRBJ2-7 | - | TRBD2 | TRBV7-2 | CASSLASGSGGESYEQYF | TGTGCCAGCAGCTTAGCGTCGGGGAGCGGGGGTGAGTCCTACGAGCAGTACTTC
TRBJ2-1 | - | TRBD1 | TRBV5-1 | CASSPTGGYNEQFF | TGCGCCAGCAGCCCGACAGGGGGCTACAATGAGCAGTTCTTC
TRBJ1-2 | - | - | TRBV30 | CAWSPYSKSNYGYTF | TGTGCCTGGAGTCCTTACTCTAAATCTAACTATGGCTACACCTTC
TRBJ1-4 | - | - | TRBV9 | CASSFRATNEKLFF | TGTGCCAGCAGCTTCAGGGCAACTAATGAAAAACTGTTTTTT
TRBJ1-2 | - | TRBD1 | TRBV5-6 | CASSGGGQASYGYTF | TGTGCCAGCAGCGGGGGGGGACAGGCCAGCTATGGCTACACCTTC
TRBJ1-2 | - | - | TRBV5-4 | CASALRGLGGYTF | TGTGCCAGCGCCCTTCGGGGTTTGGGTGGCTACACCTTC
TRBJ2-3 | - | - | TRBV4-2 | CASSQEIRLGGTQYF | TGTGCCAGCAGCCAAGAAATCAGATTAGGAGGTACGCAGTATTTT
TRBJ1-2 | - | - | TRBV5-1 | CASSLEGVGNYGYTF | TGCGCCAGCAGCTTGGAAGGGGTAGGGAACTATGGCTACACCTTC
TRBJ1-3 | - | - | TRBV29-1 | CSVGSSGTNSGNTIYF | TGCAGCGTTGGCTCATCCGGGACCAACTCTGGAAACACCATATATTTT
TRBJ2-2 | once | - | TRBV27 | CASSRDRPPNTGELFF | TGTGCCAGCAGTAGAGACAGACCCCCGAACACCGGGGAGCTGTTTTTT
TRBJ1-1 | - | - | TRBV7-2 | CASRATLNTEAFF | TGTGCCAGCAGGGCAACCCTGAACACTGAAGCTTTCTTT
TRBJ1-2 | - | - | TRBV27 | CASSLSLDGLLQGLYGYTF | TGTGCCAGCAGTTTATCCCTGGACGGTCTCCTTCAGGGCCTCTATGGCTACACCTTC
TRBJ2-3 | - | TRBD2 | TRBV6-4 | CASSDVAGGTDTQYF | TGTGCCAGCAGTGACGTAGCGGGGGGCACAGATACGCAGTATTTT
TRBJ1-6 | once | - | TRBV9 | CASSVEVHNNSPLHF | TGTGCCAGCAGCGTAGAGGTACACAATAATTCACCCCTCCACTTT
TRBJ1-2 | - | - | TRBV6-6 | CASSPSGYTF | TGTGCCAGCAGCCCCTCTGGCTACACCTTC
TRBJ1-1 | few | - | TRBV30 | CACRDPFGTEAFF | TGTGCCTGTCGGGACCCTTTTGGGACTGAAGCTTTCTTT
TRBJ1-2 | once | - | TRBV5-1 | CASSYGQYGYTF | TGCGCCAGCAGCTACGGACAGTATGGCTACACCTTC
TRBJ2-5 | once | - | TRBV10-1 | CASSETGPQETQYF | TGCGCCAGCAGTGAGACAGGTCCCCAAGAGACCCAGTACTTC
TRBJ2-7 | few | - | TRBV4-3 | CASSRGLSYEQYF | TGCGCCAGCAGCAGAGGGCTCTCCTACGAGCAGTACTTC
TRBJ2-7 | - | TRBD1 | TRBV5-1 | CASSSNSGTGSVEQYF | TGCGCCAGCAGCTCGAATTCCGGGACAGGGTCCGTCGAGCAGTACTTC
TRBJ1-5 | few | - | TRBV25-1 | CASSEYSPRVRDQPQHF | TGTGCCAGCAGTGAATACTCTCCTAGGGTAAGGGATCAGCCCCAGCATTTT
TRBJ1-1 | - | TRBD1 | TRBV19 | CASSTGTVRTEAFF | TGTGCCAGTAGTACGGGGACAGTTCGTACTGAAGCTTTCTTT
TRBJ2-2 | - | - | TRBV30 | CAWRVGGLDTGELFF | TGTGCCTGGAGAGTAGGGGGATTGGACACCGGGGAGCTGTTTTTT
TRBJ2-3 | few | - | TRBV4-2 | CASSQEGARTQYF | TGTGCCAGCAGCCAAGAAGGTGCGCGTACGCAGTATTTT
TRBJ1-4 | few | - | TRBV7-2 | CASSPRAFNEKLFF | TGTGCCAGCAGCCCGCGAGCCTTTAATGAAAAACTGTTTTTT
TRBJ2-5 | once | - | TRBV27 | CASTPPLGLQETQYF | TGTGCCAGCACCCCCCCGTTGGGGCTCCAAGAGACCCAGTACTTC
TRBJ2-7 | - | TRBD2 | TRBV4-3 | CASSQESSGGYEQYF | TGCGCCAGCAGCCAAGAGTCTAGCGGGGGCTACGAGCAGTACTTC
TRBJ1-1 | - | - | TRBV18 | CASSPRTENTEAFF | TGTGCCAGCTCACCCCGGACAGAGAACACTGAAGCTTTCTTT
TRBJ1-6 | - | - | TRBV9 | CASSVGQLPNSPLHF | TGTGCCAGCAGCGTAGGACAGCTACCGAATTCACCCCTCCACTTT
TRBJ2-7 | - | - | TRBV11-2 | CASSLAVGPSYEQYF | TGTGCCAGCAGCTTAGCGGTTGGCCCCTCCTACGAGCAGTACTTC
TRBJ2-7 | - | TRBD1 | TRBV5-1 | CASSWDSNYEQYF | TGCGCCAGCAGCTGGGACAGTAACTACGAGCAGTACTTC
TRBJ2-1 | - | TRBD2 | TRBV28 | CASSYPLSLAGIHEQFF | TGTGCCAGCAGTTACCCCTTGTCGCTAGCGGGAATTCATGAGCAGTTCTTC
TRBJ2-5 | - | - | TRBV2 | CASSEEMGLQVETQYF | TGTGCCAGCAGTGAGGAGATGGGATTGCAAGTGGAGACCCAGTACTTC
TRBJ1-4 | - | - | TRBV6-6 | CASSYEYRGSGEKLFF | TGTGCCAGCAGTTACGAATATAGGGGATCCGGTGAAAAACTGTTTTTT
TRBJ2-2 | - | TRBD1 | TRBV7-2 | CASSQTGGPTGELFF | TGTGCCAGCAGCCAGACAGGGGGCCCCACCGGGGAGCTGTTTTTT
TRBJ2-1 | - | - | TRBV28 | CASSSVGYEQFF | TGTGCCAGCAGTTCCGTGGGATATGAGCAGTTCTTC
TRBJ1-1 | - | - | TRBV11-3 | CASSSQDRTTFF | TGTGCCAGCAGCTCCCAAGACAGGACCACTTTCTTT
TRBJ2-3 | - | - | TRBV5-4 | CASSPVAGAADTQYF | TGTGCCAGCAGCCCAGTGGCCGGGGCCGCAGATACGCAGTATTTT
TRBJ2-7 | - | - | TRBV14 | CASSQGFIGYEQYF | TGTGCCAGCAGCCAAGGGTTTATTGGCTACGAGCAGTACTTC
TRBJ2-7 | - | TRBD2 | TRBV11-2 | CASSLRTSGRGEQYF | TGTGCCAGCAGCTTAAGGACTAGCGGGAGGGGTGAGCAGTACTTC
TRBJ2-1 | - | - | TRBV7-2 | CASSLIGGLDEQFF | TGTGCCAGCAGCTTAATAGGGGGTCTGGATGAGCAGTTCTTC
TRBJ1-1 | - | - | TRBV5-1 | CASSLAGGDTEAFF | TGCGCCAGCAGCTTGGCGGGGGGGGACACTGAAGCTTTCTTT
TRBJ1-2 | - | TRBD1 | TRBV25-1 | CASNRGQGGYTF | TGTGCCAGCAACCGGGGACAGGGAGGCTACACCTTC
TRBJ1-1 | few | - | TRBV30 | CAWSRKGSSNTEAFF | TGTGCCTGGAGTAGGAAGGGATCATCAAACACTGAAGCTTTCTTT
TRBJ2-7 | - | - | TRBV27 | CASSYLRESSYEQYF | TGTGCCAGCAGTTACTTACGGGAAAGCTCCTACGAGCAGTACTTC
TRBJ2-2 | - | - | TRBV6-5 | CASSFTGRTGELFF | TGTGCCAGCAGTTTCACAGGGCGCACCGGGGAGCTGTTTTTT
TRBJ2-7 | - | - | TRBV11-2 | CASSLDGGSYEQYF | TGTGCCAGCAGCTTAGATGGCGGGTCCTACGAGCAGTACTTC
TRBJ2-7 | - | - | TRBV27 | CASSLSRQPYEQYF | TGTGCCAGCAGTTTATCCAGGCAGCCCTACGAGCAGTACTTC
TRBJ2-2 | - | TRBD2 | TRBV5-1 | CASTVAGSPGELFF | TGCGCCAGCACGGTAGCGGGGAGCCCCGGGGAGCTGTTTTTT
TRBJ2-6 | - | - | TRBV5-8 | CASSPGVDGANVLTF | TGTGCCAGCAGCCCCGGGGTTGACGGGGCCAACGTCCTGACTTTC
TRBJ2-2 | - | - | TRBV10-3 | CALRVEGNTGELFF | TGTGCCCTGCGTGTGGAAGGGAACACCGGGGAGCTGTTTTTT
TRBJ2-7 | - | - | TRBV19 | CASSYSGPSYEQYF | TGTGCCAGTTCGTACAGCGGGCCTTCCTACGAGCAGTACTTC
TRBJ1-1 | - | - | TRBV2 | CASLGEMNTEAFF | TGTGCCAGCTTAGGAGAAATGAACACTGAAGCTTTCTTT
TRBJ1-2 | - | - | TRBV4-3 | CASSQEGDGYTF | TGCGCCAGCAGCCAAGAAGGGGACGGCTACACCTTC
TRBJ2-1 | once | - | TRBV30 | CAWSARWGLGALNEQFF | TGTGCCTGGAGTGCCAGGTGGGGCCTTGGGGCCTTAAATGAGCAGTTCTTC
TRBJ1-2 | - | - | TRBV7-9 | CASSPRIGDLIYGYTF | TGTGCCAGCAGCCCACGAATAGGGGACTTAATCTATGGCTACACCTTC